This T cell receptor beta chain was recovered during a study of T-cell reconstitution after alpha-beta-depleted transplantation in children. The TCRbeta library was prepared with unique molecular identifiers. TCRdb reprocessed the PCR reads with MiXCR, giving one entry per CDR3 protein. The sample has about 900,000 distinct CDR3 sequences, about 31% seen once. Whole-study results and caveats: Reportedly, alpha-beta T cells present about two months post-transplant originated from several hundred expanded clones of graft origin. Newly produced T cells mostly accounted for T-cell counts and diversity one year post-transplant.

This CDR3 spans 18 amino acids. J was trimmed by 0 bases and V by 5 bases; bases with no gene match: 10. Germline CDR1 is SNHLY and CDR2 is FYNNEI. Comments on this clonotype: Its antigen is unidentified.

The input for sequencing was PBMCs, mostly from graft donor cells, taken 360 days after TCRalphabeta/CD19-depleted stem cell transplant. This TCR derives from a boy younger than two who had a stem cell transplant for SCID, so the T cells may come from the graft donor. V is TRBV2 and J is TRBJ2-3; 11 bases align to TRBD2. CDR3 loop: CASSILQSSGGSTDTQYF. CDR3 in DNA: TGTGCCAGCAGTATTCTCCAATCTAGCGGGGGGAGCACAGATACGCAGTATTTT.